The T cell receptor beta chain described here comes from a study of T-cell reconstitution after alpha-beta-depleted transplantation in children. With 4 bases clipped from V and 5 bases from J, the junction kept 7 bases outside the gene matches. The V gene's germline CDR1 is SGHRS and CDR2 YFSETQ. This CDR3 has 16 residues. Unique molecular identifiers were used to barcode this TCRbeta library. TCRdb re-called the PCR reads through MiXCR, storing one row per CDR3 protein. Among over 100,000 distinct CDR3 sequences listed, 10% were seen once. The sample consisted of PBMCs, taken before TCRalphabeta/CD19-depleted stem cell transplant. This clonotype originated in a boy younger than 10 with acute lymphoblastic leukemia, due to receive a stem cell transplant. The rearrangement joins TRBV5-1 to TRBJ2-1; 12 bases map to TRBD2. The CDR3 spells CASSGGASGRDNEQFF. The CDR3 region has the DNA TGCGCCAGCAGCGGGGGGGCTAGCGGGAGGGACAATGAGCAGTTCTTC. The entire variable domain, with the rest obtained from reference TRBV5-1 and TRBJ2-1, is as follows: KAGVTQTPRYLIKTRGQQVTLSCSPISGHRSVSWYQQTPGQGLQFLFEYFSETQRNKGNFPGRFSGRQFSNSRSEMNVSTLELGDSALYLCASSGGASGRDNEQFFGPGTRLTVL.